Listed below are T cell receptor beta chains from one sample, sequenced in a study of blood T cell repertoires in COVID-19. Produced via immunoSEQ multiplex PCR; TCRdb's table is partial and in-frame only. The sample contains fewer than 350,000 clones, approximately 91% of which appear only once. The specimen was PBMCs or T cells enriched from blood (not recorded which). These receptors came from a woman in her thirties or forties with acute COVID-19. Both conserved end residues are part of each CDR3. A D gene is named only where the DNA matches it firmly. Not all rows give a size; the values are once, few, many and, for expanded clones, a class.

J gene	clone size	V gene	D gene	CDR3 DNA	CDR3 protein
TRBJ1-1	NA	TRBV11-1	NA	TGTGCCAGCAGCTTAGTTTCGGGTCGTACTGAAGCTTTCTTT	CASSLVSGRTEAFF
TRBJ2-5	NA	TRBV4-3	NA	TGCGCCAGCAGCCAAGAGGGTAACAGGGTAGGGGAGACCCAGTACTTC	CASSQEGNRVGETQYF
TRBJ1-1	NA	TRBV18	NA	TGTGCCAGCTCACCAGCGGAAGTATTAAACACTGAAGCTTTCTTT	CASSPAEVLNTEAFF
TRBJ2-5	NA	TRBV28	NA	TGTGCCAACAAGACAGAAAACCAAGAGACCCAGTACTTC	CANKTENQETQYF
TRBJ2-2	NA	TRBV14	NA	TGTGCCAGCAGCCAAGTCTACTCGTCGAACACCGGGGAGCTGTTTTTT	CASSQVYSSNTGELFF
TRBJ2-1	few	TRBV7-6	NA	TGTGCCAGCAGCTTAGCCATTGTTCAGATCAGCTCCTACAATGAGCAGTTCTTC	CASSLAIVQISSYNEQFF
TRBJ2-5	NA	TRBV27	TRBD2	TGTGCCAGCAGTGATAGCGGGCTACAAGAGACCCAGTACTTC	CASSDSGLQETQYF
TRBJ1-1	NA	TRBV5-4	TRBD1	TGTGCCAGCAGCTTGGAGATCGACAGGGTGAACACTGAAGCTTTCTTT	CASSLEIDRVNTEAFF
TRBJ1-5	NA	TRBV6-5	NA	TGTGCCAGCACCAATCGGGGGAGCAATCAGCCCCAGCATTTT	CASTNRGSNQPQHF
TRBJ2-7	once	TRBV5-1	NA	TGCGCCAGCAGCTTGGGGCAGGGTAGGTCCTACGAGCAGTACTTC	CASSLGQGRSYEQYF
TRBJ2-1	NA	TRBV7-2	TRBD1	TGTGCCAGCAGCCTGCAAACCGGGACAGGGGAGCAGTTCTTC	CASSLQTGTGEQFF
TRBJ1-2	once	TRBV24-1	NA	TGTGCCACCAGTGACCCTGACAGCTATGGCTACACCTTC	CATSDPDSYGYTF
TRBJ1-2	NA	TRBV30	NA	TGTGCCTGGAGTGAGATAATGAGGCCAGCCAACTATGGCTACACCTTC	CAWSEIMRPANYGYTF
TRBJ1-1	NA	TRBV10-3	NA	TGTGCCACTACTATACTTGAAGACACTGAAGCTTTCTTT	CATTILEDTEAFF
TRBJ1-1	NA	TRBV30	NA	TGTGCCTGGAGCGGACAGAGTGGCACTGAAGCTTTCTTT	CAWSGQSGTEAFF
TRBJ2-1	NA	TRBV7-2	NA	TGTGCCAGCAGCTTAGCGGTGGCGGGTCGGGGGCAGTTCTTC	CASSLAVAGRGQFF
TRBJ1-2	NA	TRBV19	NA	TGTGCCAGTAGTATCGGGGAACAGTATGGCTACACCTTC	CASSIGEQYGYTF
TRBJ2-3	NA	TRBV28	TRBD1	TGTGCCAGCAGTTTCTACAGGGGAGATACGCAGTATTTT	CASSFYRGDTQYF
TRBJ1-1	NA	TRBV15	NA	TGTGCCACCAGCAGTGGAACAGGACCCACTGAAGCTTTCTTT	CATSSGTGPTEAFF
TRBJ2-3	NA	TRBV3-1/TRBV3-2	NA	TGTGCCAGCAGCCAAGCCTACTACACAGATACGCAGTATTTT	CASSQAYYTDTQYF
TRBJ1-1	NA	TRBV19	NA	TGTGCCAGCCGGTGGGGGGAGAACACTGAAGCTTTCTTT	CASRWGENTEAFF